A single TCR beta chain is shown here with its context. The CDR3 contains 14 residues. Germline V gene data show CDR1 as SEHNR and CDR2 as FQNEAQ (reference sequence). Trimming took 5 bases from V and 2 from J, leaving 13 bases between them. Some clones are missing from TCRdb's copy, which holds only in-frame ones; the method was immunoSEQ multiplex PCR. The sample holds some 70,000 clones, under 98% seen once. This specimen comes from a study of technical replicates of blood from a handful of donors. The sequence came from a human donor in good health. The V gene is TRBV7-9, the J gene TRBJ2-7; tentative D call: TRBD2 (5 bases). The material sequenced was T cells isolated from PBMCs. This CDR3 is CASSPGEITYEQYF. The DNA of the CDR3 is TGTGCCAGCAGCCCCGGGGAGATTACCTACGAGCAGTACTTC.